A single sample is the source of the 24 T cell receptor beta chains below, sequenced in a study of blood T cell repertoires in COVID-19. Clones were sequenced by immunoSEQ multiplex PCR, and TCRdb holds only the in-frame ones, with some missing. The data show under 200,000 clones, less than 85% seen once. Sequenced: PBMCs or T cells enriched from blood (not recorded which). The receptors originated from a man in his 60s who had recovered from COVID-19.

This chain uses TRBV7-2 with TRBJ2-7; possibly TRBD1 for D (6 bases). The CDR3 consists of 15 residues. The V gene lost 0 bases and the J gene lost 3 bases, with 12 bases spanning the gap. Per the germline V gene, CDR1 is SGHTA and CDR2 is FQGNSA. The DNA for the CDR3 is TGTGCCAGCAGCTTAGCGCAGGGGTGGTACTACGAGCAGTACTTC. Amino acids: CASSLAQGWYYEQYF.

The CDR3 loop reads CASSDSSGYGYTF. The CDR3 DNA reads as TGTGCCAGCAGTGACTCATCAGGGTATGGCTACACCTTC. The chain employs TRBV6-4 and TRBJ1-2; D may be TRBD1 (5 bases). V lost 0 bases and J 5 bases, leaving 7 bases between the germline ends. The CDR3 is 13 residues long. Germline loops: CDR1 MRHNA, CDR2 SNTAGT.

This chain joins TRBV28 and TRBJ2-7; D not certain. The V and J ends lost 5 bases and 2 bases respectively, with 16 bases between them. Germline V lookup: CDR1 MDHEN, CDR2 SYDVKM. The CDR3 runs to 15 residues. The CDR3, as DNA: TGTGCCAGCAGTCCGACTGAACTTGGAACCTACGAGCAGTACTTC. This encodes CASSPTELGTYEQYF.

CDR3 bases: TGTGCCAGCAGCCAAGTAAGGACAGGGATCGGGTATGGCTACACCTTC. Protein: CASSQVRTGIGYGYTF. The gene calls are TRBV3-1 (or the pseudogene TRBV3-2) and TRBJ1-2, with TRBD1 matching over 8 bases. Trimming took 1 base from V and 5 from J; bases not matched to a gene: 9. Germline lookup yields CDR1 LGHDT and CDR2 YNNKEL (reference sequence). CDR3 length: 16 amino acids.

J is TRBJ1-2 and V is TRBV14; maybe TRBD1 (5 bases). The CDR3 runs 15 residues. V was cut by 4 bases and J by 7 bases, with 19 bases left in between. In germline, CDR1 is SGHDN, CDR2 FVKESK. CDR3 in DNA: TGTGCCAGCAGCCGCCTGATTTCCGGCAGGGCTGGCTACACCTTC. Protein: CASSRLISGRAGYTF.

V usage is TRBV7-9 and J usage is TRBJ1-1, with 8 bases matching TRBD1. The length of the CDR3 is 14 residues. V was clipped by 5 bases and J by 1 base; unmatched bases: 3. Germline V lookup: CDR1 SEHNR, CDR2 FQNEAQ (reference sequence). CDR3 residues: CASSETGENTEAFF. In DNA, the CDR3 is TGTGCCAGCAGCGAGACAGGGGAGAACACTGAAGCTTTCTTT.

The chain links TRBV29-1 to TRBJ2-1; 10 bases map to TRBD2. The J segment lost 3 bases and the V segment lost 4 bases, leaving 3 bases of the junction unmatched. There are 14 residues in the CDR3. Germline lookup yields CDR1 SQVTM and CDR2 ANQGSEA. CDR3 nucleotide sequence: TGCAGCGTTGTGGGGACTAGCGACTACAATGAGCAGTTCTTC. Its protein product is CSVVGTSDYNEQFF.

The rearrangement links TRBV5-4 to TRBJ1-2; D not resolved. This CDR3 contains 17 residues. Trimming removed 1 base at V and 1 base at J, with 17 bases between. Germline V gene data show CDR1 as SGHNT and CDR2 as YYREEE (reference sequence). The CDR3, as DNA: TGTGCCAGCAGCTTGTTTAATGTGGTTGGAGTTAACTATGGCTACACCTTC. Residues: CASSLFNVVGVNYGYTF.

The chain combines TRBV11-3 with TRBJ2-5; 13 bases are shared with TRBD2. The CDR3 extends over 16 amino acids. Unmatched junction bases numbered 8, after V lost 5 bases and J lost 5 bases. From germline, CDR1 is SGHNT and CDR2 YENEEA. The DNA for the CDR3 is TGTGCCAGCAGCCCCCCTGGGACTAGCGGGGAGGAGACCCAGTACTTC. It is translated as CASSPPGTSGEETQYF. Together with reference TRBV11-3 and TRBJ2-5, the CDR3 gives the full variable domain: EAGVVQSPRYKIIEKKQPVAFWCNPISGHNTLYWYLQNLGQGPELLIRYENEEAVDDSQLPKDRFSAERLKGVDSTLKIQPAELGDSAVYLCASSPPGTSGEETQYFGPGTRLLVL.

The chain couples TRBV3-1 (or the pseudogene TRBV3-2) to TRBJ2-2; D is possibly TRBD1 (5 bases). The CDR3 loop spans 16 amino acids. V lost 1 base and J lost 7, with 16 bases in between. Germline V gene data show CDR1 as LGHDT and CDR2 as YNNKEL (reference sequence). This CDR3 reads CASSQVGVGLGGELFF. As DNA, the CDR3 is TGTGCCAGCAGCCAAGTTGGCGTGGGGCTTGGCGGGGAGCTGTTTTTT.

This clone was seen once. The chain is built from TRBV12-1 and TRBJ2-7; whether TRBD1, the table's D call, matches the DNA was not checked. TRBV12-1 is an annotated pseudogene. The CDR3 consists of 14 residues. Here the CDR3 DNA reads TGTGCCAGCAGCCGGACAGGAAATTCCTACGAGCAGTACTTC. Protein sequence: CASSRTGNSYEQYF.

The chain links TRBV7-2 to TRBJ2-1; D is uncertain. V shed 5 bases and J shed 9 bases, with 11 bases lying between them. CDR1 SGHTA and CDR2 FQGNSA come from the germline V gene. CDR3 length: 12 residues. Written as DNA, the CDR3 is TGTGCCAGCAGCCCTACACCGGGTGAGCAGTTCTTC. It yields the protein CASSPTPGEQFF.

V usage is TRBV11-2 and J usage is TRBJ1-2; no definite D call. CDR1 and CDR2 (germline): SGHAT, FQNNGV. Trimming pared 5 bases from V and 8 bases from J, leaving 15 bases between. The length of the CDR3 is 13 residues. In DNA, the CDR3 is TGTGCCAGCAGCACCTCGGACTCCGTCGGCTACACCTTC. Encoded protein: CASSTSDSVGYTF.

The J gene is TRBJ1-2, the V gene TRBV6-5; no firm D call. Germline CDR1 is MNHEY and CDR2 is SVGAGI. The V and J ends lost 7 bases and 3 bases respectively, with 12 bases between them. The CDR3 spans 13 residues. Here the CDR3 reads CASTRTDYYGYTF. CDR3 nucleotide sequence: TGTGCCAGCACCCGGACGGACTACTATGGCTACACCTTC.

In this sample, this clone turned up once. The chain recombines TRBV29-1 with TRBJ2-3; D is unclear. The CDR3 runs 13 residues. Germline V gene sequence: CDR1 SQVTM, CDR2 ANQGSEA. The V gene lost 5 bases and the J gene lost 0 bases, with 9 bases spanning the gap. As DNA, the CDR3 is TGCAGCGTTTCCTTTTCTAGCACAGATACGCAGTATTTT. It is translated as CSVSFSSTDTQYF.

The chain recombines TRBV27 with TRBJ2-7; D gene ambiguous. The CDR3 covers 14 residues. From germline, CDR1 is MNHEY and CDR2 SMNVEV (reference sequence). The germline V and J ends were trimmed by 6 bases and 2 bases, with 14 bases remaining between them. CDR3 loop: CASSRRAEAYEQYF. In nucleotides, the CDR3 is TGTGCCAGCAGCCGCCGCGCGGAAGCCTACGAGCAGTACTTC.

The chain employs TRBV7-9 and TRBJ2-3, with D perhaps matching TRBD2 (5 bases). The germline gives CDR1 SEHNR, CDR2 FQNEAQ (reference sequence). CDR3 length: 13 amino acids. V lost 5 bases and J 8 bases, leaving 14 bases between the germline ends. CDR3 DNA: TGTGCCAGCAGCACCCGGGAAGATCGTACGCAGTATTTT. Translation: CASSTREDRTQYF.

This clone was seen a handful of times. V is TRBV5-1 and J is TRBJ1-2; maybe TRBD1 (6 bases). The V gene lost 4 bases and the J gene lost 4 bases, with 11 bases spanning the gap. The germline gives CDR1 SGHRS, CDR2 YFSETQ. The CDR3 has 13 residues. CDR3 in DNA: TGCGCCAGCAGCGAAAGGACAGCCTATGGCTACACCTTC. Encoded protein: CASSERTAYGYTF.

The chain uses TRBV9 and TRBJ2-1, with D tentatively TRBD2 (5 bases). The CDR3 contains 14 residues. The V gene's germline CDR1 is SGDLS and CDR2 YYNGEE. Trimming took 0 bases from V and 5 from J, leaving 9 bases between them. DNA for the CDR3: TGTGCCAGCAGCGTAGGCGGGTTAGACAATGAGCAGTTCTTC. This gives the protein CASSVGGLDNEQFF.

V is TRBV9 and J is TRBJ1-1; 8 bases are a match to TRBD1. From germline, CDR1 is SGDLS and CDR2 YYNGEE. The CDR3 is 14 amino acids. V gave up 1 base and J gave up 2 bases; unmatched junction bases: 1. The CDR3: CASSVQGANTEAFF. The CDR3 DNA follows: TGTGCCAGCAGCGTACAGGGGGCTAACACTGAAGCTTTCTTT.

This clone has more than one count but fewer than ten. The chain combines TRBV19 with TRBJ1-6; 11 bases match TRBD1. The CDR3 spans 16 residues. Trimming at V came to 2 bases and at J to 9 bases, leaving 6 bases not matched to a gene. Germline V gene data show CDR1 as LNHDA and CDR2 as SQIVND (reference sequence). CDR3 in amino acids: CASSISPGQGASPLHF. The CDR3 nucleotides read TGTGCCAGTAGTATATCCCCCGGACAGGGGGCTTCACCCCTCCACTTT.

CDR3 sequence: CASSTPGNTEAFF. The CDR3 bases are TGTGCCAGCAGTACCCCAGGGAACACTGAAGCTTTCTTT. The rearrangement joins TRBV6-5 to TRBJ1-1; D unresolved. The CDR3 is 13 residues long. The V and J ends lost 5 bases and 1 base respectively, with 8 bases between them. Germline V gives CDR1 MNHEY, CDR2 SVGAGI.

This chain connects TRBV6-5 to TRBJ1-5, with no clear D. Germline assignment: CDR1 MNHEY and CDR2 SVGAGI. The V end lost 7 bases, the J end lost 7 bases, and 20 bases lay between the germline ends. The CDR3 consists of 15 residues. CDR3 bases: TGTGCCAGCACCCGCGAGGGTCCGCAAGGGCAGCCCCAGCATTTT. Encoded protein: CASTREGPQGQPQHF.

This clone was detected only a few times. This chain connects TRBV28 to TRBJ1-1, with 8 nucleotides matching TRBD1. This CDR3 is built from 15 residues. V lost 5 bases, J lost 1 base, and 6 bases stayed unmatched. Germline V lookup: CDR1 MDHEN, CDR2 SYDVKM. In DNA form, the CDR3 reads TGTGCCAGCAGTGAGGACAGGGAGGAGAACACTGAAGCTTTCTTT. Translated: CASSEDREENTEAFF.